The rows below give T cell receptor beta chains drawn from one sample of a study of blood T cell repertoires in COVID-19. Sequencing used immunoSEQ multiplex PCR; TCRdb keeps in-frame clones, though not all of them. The sample includes over 200,000 clones, more than 65% seen only once; the top ten take approximately 4.8%. Sequencing was carried out using peripheral blood. These receptors all come from a middle-aged man with active or convalescent COVID-19. Both conserved end residues are part of each CDR3. D genes are given only for firm matches. Size values are once, few and many counts, or a class for expanded clones, and some rows have none.

>TRBJ2-1|TRBV10-3|NA|TRBD2
TGTGCCATCAGGGACGGGGGGGACTACAATGAGCAGTTCTTC
CAIRDGGDYNEQFF
>TRBJ2-7|TRBV6-4|few|NA
TGTGCCAGCAGTGACTCCAAGAGGGCAGCTTGTTTGGAGCAGTACTTC
CASSDSKRAACLEQYF
>TRBJ2-2|TRBV27|NA|NA
TGTGCCAGCAGTTCGGGATACTCGAACACCGGGGAGCTGTTTTTT
CASSSGYSNTGELFF
>TRBJ2-2|TRBV5-1|NA|NA
TGCGCCAGCAGCCCGGGGGGCAGCAACACCGGGGAGCTGTTTTTT
CASSPGGSNTGELFF
>TRBJ1-2|TRBV6-5|few|NA
TGTGCCAGCAGTTACAGTGGGAAGGGGAAGGGCTACACCTTC
CASSYSGKGKGYTF
>TRBJ2-1|TRBV7-9|NA|TRBD2
TGTGCCAGCAGCAGGACTAGCGGGGGCAGCTCCTACAATGAGCAGTTCTTC
CASSRTSGGSSYNEQFF
>TRBJ1-6|TRBV7-2|NA|NA
TGTGCCAGCAGCCCCAGGGCAGATAATTCACCCCTCCACTTT
CASSPRADNSPLHF
>TRBJ1-3|TRBV6-6|NA|NA
TGTGCCAGCAGTTACGGGGGGAACTCTGGAAACACCATATATTTT
CASSYGGNSGNTIYF
>TRBJ2-7|TRBV6-5|NA|TRBD2
TGTGCCACCGCTTTAAGCGGGGGACCATACGAGCAGTACTTC
CATALSGGPYEQYF
>TRBJ2-5|TRBV28|NA|NA
TGTGCCAGTGACTGGCTAGGTGGAGAGGAGCAAGAGACCCAGTACTTC
CASDWLGGEEQETQYF
>TRBJ1-1|TRBV5-1|few|NA
TGCGCCAGCAGCTTTAATACAGGTTCGGGTACTGAAGCTTTCTTT
CASSFNTGSGTEAFF
>TRBJ1-2|TRBV30|once|NA
TGTGCCTGGTCCCAGGGTATTGACACCTTC
CAWSQGIDTF
>TRBJ2-7|TRBV11-2|NA|TRBD2
TGTGCCAGCAGCCCACTAGCGGGGGGCTCCTACGAGCAGTACTTC
CASSPLAGGSYEQYF
>TRBJ2-5|TRBV11-2|NA|TRBD1
TGTGCCAGCAGCTTAGAAAGGACAGGAGAGACCCAGTACTTC
CASSLERTGETQYF
>TRBJ2-5|TRBV2|NA|TRBD2
TGTGCCAGCAGCGGGGGAAGGACTAGCGCGACGGAGACCCAGTACTTC
CASSGGRTSATETQYF
>TRBJ2-7|TRBV5-1|NA|TRBD1
TGCGCCAGCAGCTTAAACTCAGGACAGGGCTACGAGCAGTACTTC
CASSLNSGQGYEQYF
>TRBJ2-5|TRBV30|NA|TRBD1
TGTGCCTTACTGACAGGGAATGGGGAGACCCAGTACTTC
CALLTGNGETQYF
>TRBJ1-4|TRBV18|NA|NA
TGTGCCAGCTCACCACCCTCCCAGGTCGGACTTAATGAAAAACTGTTTTTT
CASSPPSQVGLNEKLFF
>TRBJ2-2|TRBV7-2|NA|TRBD2
TGTGCCAGCAGCTTTTTAGCGGGGGGGTTGAACACCGGGGAGCTGTTTTTT
CASSFLAGGLNTGELFF